The sequence of this T cell receptor (beta chain) was determined in a study of shared T cell receptors in the human thymus. Data came from immunoSEQ multiplex PCR; TCRdb stores just in-frame clones and leaves some out. The sample consists of 500,000 to 750,000 clones, approximately 90% of them appearing once. Germline V gene data show CDR1 as SEHNR and CDR2 as FQNEAQ (reference sequence). The CDR3 is 14 amino acids. The V gene lost 2 bases and the J gene lost 4 bases, with 8 bases spanning the gap. A further study also used this sample, focusing on human thymus T cells. As reported in that work: Immunologically healthy infants in Finland undergoing congenital heart defect surgery were the donors. It was from resections taken during corrective heart surgery that the thymus tissue came. Thymic TCR repertoires of unrelated people reportedly overlapped highly.

The V gene is TRBV7-9, the J gene TRBJ2-2, with D uncertain. The source of this sequence is a boy less than two years old with a congenital heart defect. Material: thymocytes. The CDR3 DNA follows: TGTGCCAGCAGCTTAAACCACTCCACCGGGGAGCTGTTTTTT. It yields the protein CASSLNHSTGELFF.